The 4 T cell receptor beta chains reported below all come from one sample, sequenced in a study of read filtering for tumor transcriptome and immune sequencing. From around 440 ng of RNA, a library with molecular barcoded alpha/delta and beta/gamma adaptors was made. TCRdb processed the reads anew with MiXCR; each CDR3 protein has one entry. The sample lists 37,000 or so distinct CDR3 sequences, 12% to 15% seen once, with about 39% in the top ten. Specimen: a population of CD138-negative cells sorted from bone marrow. Every receptor here comes from a donor at least 40 years old with multiple myeloma.

Ten or more counts support this clonotype. Being one base from a much bigger clone, this may be a read error. This sequence joins TRBV12-3 or TRBV12-4 and TRBJ2-1; D call uncertain. The length of the CDR3 is 14 residues. In DNA, the CDR3 is TGTGCCAGCAGTCTCAGGAGCTCCTACAATGGGCAGTTCTTC. This encodes CASSLRSSYNGQFF.

This clonotype was observed many times. The V call is TRBV7-9, the J call TRBJ2-3; 7 bases match TRBD1. V lost 2 bases, J lost 2 bases, and 4 bases stayed unmatched. This CDR3 has 15 residues. The germline V gene encodes CDR1 SEHNR and CDR2 FQNEAQ (reference sequence). CDR3 protein: CASSLLQGNTDTQYF. CDR3 in DNA: TGTGCCAGCAGCTTACTACAGGGGAACACAGATACGCAGTATTTT.

This clonotype was found many times. The chain is built from TRBV12-3 or TRBV12-4 and TRBJ1-4; D perhaps matches TRBD1 (6 bases). This CDR3 comprises 14 residues. Trimming pared 4 bases from V and 3 bases from J, leaving 9 bases between. CDR3 nucleotide sequence: TGTGCCAGCAGTTCGGGGGCAGCTAATGAAAAACTGTTTTTT. Its protein is CASSSGAANEKLFF.

In its sample, this clonotype was seen many times. The genes are TRBV7-6 and TRBJ2-3; TRBD1 matches 8 bases. V lost 5 bases to trimming and J lost 4 bases; unmatched junction nucleotides: 11. The CDR3 sequence is 16 residues long. Looked up from germline, CDR1 is SGHVS and CDR2 is FNYEAQ. DNA for the CDR3: TGTGCCAGCAGCCCATTTCCGACAGGGGCGGCAGATACGCAGTATTTT. Protein sequence: CASSPFPTGAADTQYF.